This TCR beta chain was recovered during a study of cytomegalovirus exposure and HLA in healthy donors. This CDR3 has 15 residues. V trimming: 1 base; J trimming: 7 bases; junction bases outside the gene matches: 6. Per germline, CDR1 MNHNS and CDR2 SASEGT. The primer mix had 60 Vbeta and 13 Jbeta primers. Measured with immunoSEQ multiplex PCR; TCRdb has only the in-frame clones, and not every one. Of about 190,000 clones in the sample, roughly 75% were seen once. General study points: When analyzed later, a missense DCLRE1C variant was found to be linked to TCR beta V- and J-gene trimming. It was reported that the classifier diagnosed cytomegalovirus status with high specificity and sensitivity in both the original and validation cohorts. In a later analysis, 15,000 to 20,000 TCR beta sequences were associated with HLA alleles at 0.05 false discovery rate.

Remarks on this clone: The antigen is unknown.

V is TRBV6-1 and J is TRBJ1-2; TRBD1 aligns across 10 bases. The sequenced material came from PBMCs. The origin of this receptor is a man aged 25 to 45 in good health and CMV-seropositive. The DNA for the CDR3 is TGTGCCAGCAGTGAAGGACAGGGGGCGGTGGTTGGCTACACCTTC. Protein sequence: CASSEGQGAVVGYTF.